The sequence of this T cell receptor beta chain was determined in a study of blood T cell repertoires in COVID-19. Study-wide background: Sites in the United States, Italy and Spain provided acute and convalescent COVID-19 samples. Sample material is recorded as cDNA or gDNA derived from T cells, B-cell-depleted T cells, or PBMCs.

Study processing details: Amplification with reference gene primers provided the estimates of nucleated cell counts. Sequenced by immunoSEQ multiplex PCR; TCRdb stores in-frame clones only, minus some. V and J calls and clone size are given by that table; D and trimming were obtained from the DNA. There are fewer than 40,000 clones in the sample; about 88% occur only once, and about 35% lies in the top ten. After removal of 2 bases from V and 5 bases from J, the junction contained 9 bases not matched to a gene. CDR1 LGHNA and CDR2 YNFKEQ come from the germline V gene. This CDR3 contains 18 residues. V usage is TRBV4-2 and J usage is TRBJ2-1, with TRBD2 matching over 13 bases. The sequence was collected from a man between 65 and 79 years old with active COVID-19. Material for sequencing was peripheral blood. The CDR3 DNA follows: TGTGCCAGCAGCCAATTTGGACTAGCGGGAGATCCCCACAATGAGCAGTTCTTC. The encoded protein is CASSQFGLAGDPHNEQFF.